Included here is one TCR beta chain sequence, with context. The sample contains more than one DNA sequence encoding this CDR3. V lost 2 bases to trimming and J lost 4 bases; unmatched junction nucleotides: 4. In germline, CDR1 is SGHRS, CDR2 YFSETQ. The CDR3 consists of 14 residues. Study processing details: Cell counts per sample came from amplifying reference gene primers. Clones were sequenced by immunoSEQ multiplex PCR, and TCRdb holds only the in-frame ones, with some missing. Clone size and V and J calls were adopted from that table, with D and trimming inferred from the DNA. The sample records 360,000 or so clones, about four fifths being singletons. The sample comes from a study of blood T cell repertoires in COVID-19. Study as a whole: The cDNA or gDNA used as material had been derived from T cells, B-cell-depleted T cells, or PBMCs.

The receptor was isolated from a woman in her forties or fifties who had recovered from COVID-19. The V and J genes are TRBV5-1 and TRBJ2-5; TRBD1 matches at 8 bases. Input material: PBMCs or T cells enriched from blood (not recorded which). The DNA for the CDR3 is TGCGCCAGCAGCTTCGGTGGGACAGGAGAGACCCAGTACTTC. The encoded protein is CASSFGGTGETQYF. Drawing the rest from reference TRBV5-1 and TRBJ2-5, the complete variable domain is KAGVTQTPRYLIKTRGQQVTLSCSPISGHRSVSWYQQTPGQGLQFLFEYFSETQRNKGNFPGRFSGRQFSNSRSEMNVSTLELGDSALYLCASSFGGTGETQYFGPGTRLLVL.